This T cell receptor beta chain emerged from a study of cytomegalovirus exposure and HLA in healthy donors. Study outcomes and limitations: Most TCR sequences proved rare, with some public TCRs found in many donors.

Sequencing was performed with immunoSEQ multiplex PCR; in TCRdb, only in-frame clones are kept and a portion is missing. This table has some 240,000 clones, 70% to 90% appearing once. The donors were members of the approximately 120-subject validation cohort (separate from the roughly 670-subject first cohort). From germline, CDR1 is DFQATT and CDR2 SNEGSKA (reference sequence). The CDR3 length is 11 residues. The V gene lost 3 bases and the J gene lost 7 bases, with 9 bases spanning the gap. Concerning this clone itself: Its antigen is not identified.

This sequence was found in a woman aged 25 to 39 in good health and CMV-seropositive. Sequenced material: PBMCs. The chain combines TRBV20-1 with TRBJ1-2; D possibly corresponds to TRBD1 (5 bases). The CDR3 here is CSASGASGYTF. Written as DNA, the CDR3 is TGCAGTGCTAGTGGGGCTTCTGGCTACACCTTC.